What follows are 15 T cell receptor beta chains derived from one specimen sequenced in a study of T cells in Graves' hyperthyroidism and ophthalmopathy. TCR beta CDR3 sequences were amplified from RNA transcripts. The HTBI primer set drove a first-round RT-PCR of the TCR CDR3. TCRdb re-analysed the multiplex PCR reads in MiXCR, keeping a single row per CDR3 protein. This table has 200,000 or so distinct CDR3 sequences, around a sixth appearing once. Sequences were obtained from blood. These receptors all stem from a woman aged 50 to 60 with Graves' hyperthyroidism.

This clonotype was recorded at least ten times. CDR3 coding DNA: TGTGCCAGCAGTGGAGGACAGGGTAGAACCTACGAGCAGTACTTC. Amino acids: CASSGGQGRTYEQYF. The chain recombines TRBV27 with TRBJ2-7; 8 nucleotides align to TRBD1. CDR3 length: 15 amino acids. J gave up 2 bases and V 5 bases, and 8 bases lay outside the gene matches. Germline V lookup: CDR1 MNHEY, CDR2 SMNVEV (reference sequence).

This clonotype was recorded at least ten times. The junction differs from germline at one of its ends, possibly a read error. This chain joins TRBV6-1 and TRBJ1-6; a weak D match, TRBD1 (6 bases). Per the germline V gene, CDR1 is MNHNS and CDR2 is SASEGT. There are 14 residues in the CDR3. CDR3 residues: CASSSTGFDSPLHF. CDR3 sequence (DNA): TGTGCCAGCAGTTCTACAGGGTTTGATTCCCCCCTCCACTTT.

CDR3 in amino acids: CATSRLGLVDNEQFF. CDR3 coding DNA: TGTGCCACCAGCAGACTGGGACTGGTCGACAATGAGCAGTTCTTC. The chain couples TRBV15 to TRBJ2-1, with a possible D match to TRBD2 (6 bases). Trimming pared 2 bases from V and 5 bases from J, leaving 13 bases between. From germline, CDR1 is LNHNV and CDR2 YYDKDF (reference sequence). This CDR3 comprises 15 residues. Complete variable domain (other parts from reference TRBV15 and TRBJ2-1): DAMVIQNPRYQVTQFGKPVTLSCSQTLNHNVMYWYQQKSSQAPKLLFHYYDKDFNNEADTPDNFQSRRPNTSFCFLDIRSPGLGDTAMYLCATSRLGLVDNEQFFGPGTRLTVL.

This clonotype occurred once. J is TRBJ1-5 and V is TRBV7-2; no definite D call. Germline V lookup: CDR1 SGHTA, CDR2 FQGNSA. Trimming took 0 bases from V and 0 from J, leaving 9 bases between them. The CDR3 has 16 residues. For the CDR3, the DNA is TGTGCCAGCAGCTTAGCTCCCTTGGGTAGCAATCAGCCCCAGCATTTT. This translates into CASSLAPLGSNQPQHF.

The gene calls are TRBV5-1 and TRBJ2-2; 10 bases align to TRBD2. There are 19 residues in the CDR3. After removal of 4 bases from V and 3 bases from J, the junction contained 15 bases not matched to a gene. Germline CDR1 SGHRS, CDR2 YFSETQ. As DNA, the CDR3 is TGCGCCAGCAGCACCTGGGCCCTAGCGGGAGCTGCCGACACCGGGGAGCTGTTTTTT. Translated: CASSTWALAGAADTGELFF.

This clonotype was seen a handful of times. This sequence joins TRBV4-2 and TRBJ2-7, with D tentatively TRBD1 or TRBD2 (6 bases each). CDR1 is LGHNA and CDR2 is YNFKEQ in the germline V gene. This CDR3 region has 15 residues. V lost 4 bases and J 7 bases, leaving 20 bases between the germline ends. The CDR3 DNA is TGTGCCAGCAGCCCGAGGGGGGAGTCGAGTTATGAGCAGTACTTC. Translating it yields CASSPRGESSYEQYF.

This clonotype was observed a few times. This chain joins TRBV19 and TRBJ1-6, with 8 nucleotides matching TRBD1. The CDR3 has 15 residues. Germline CDR1 reads LNHDA; CDR2 reads SQIVND (reference sequence). J was trimmed by 9 bases and V by 5 bases; bases with no gene match: 9. CDR3 sequence: CASSFSGTGSSPLHF. The CDR3 DNA reads as TGTGCCAGTAGTTTCTCCGGGACAGGAAGTTCACCCCTCCACTTT.

This clonotype was detected many times. The CDR3 nucleotides are TGTGCCTGGAGTGTCCCCATTAGCGGGAGCTCCTACAATGAGCAGTTCTTC. As protein: CAWSVPISGSSYNEQFF. This chain joins TRBV30 and TRBJ2-1; TRBD2 aligns across 9 bases. The CDR3 covers 17 residues. Per the germline V gene, CDR1 is GTSNPN and CDR2 is SVGIG (reference sequence). The trim removed 0 bases at V and 0 bases at J, leaving 6 bases unmatched.

This clonotype occurred a few times. V is TRBV5-6 and J is TRBJ1-2; TRBD1 might be the D (6 bases). CDR1 is SGHDT, CDR2 YYEEEE, per germline. Trimming removed 4 bases from V and 1 base from J, with 11 bases in between. This CDR3 has 14 residues. The CDR3 DNA follows: TGTGCCAGCAGCCGGGACACTGTTAACTATGGCTACACCTTC. Translating gives CASSRDTVNYGYTF. Looking up the rest from reference TRBV5-6 and TRBJ1-2 gives the full variable domain: DAGVTQSPTHLIKTRGQQVTLRCSPKSGHDTVSWYQQALGQGPQFIFQYYEEEERQRGNFPDRFSGHQFPNYSSELNVNALLLGDSALYLCASSRDTVNYGYTFGSGTRLTVV.

In this sample, this clonotype turned up many times. V is TRBV7-3 and J is TRBJ2-1; 12 bases fit TRBD2. J lost 0 bases, V lost 5 bases, and 14 bases had no gene match. Germline loops: CDR1 SGHTA, CDR2 FQGTGA. CDR3 length: 20 residues. The CDR3 sequence: CASSILGLAGEQSSYNEQFF. In DNA, the CDR3 is TGTGCCAGCAGCATCTTGGGACTAGCGGGTGAGCAGAGCTCCTACAATGAGCAGTTCTTC.

This clonotype was recorded at least ten times. This chain uses TRBV11-2 with TRBJ2-3, with D possibly TRBD2 on 5 matching bases. Germline V gene lookup returns CDR1 SGHAT and CDR2 FQNNGV. The V end lost 5 bases, the J end lost 0 bases, and 15 bases lay between the germline ends. The length of the CDR3 is 16 residues. DNA of the CDR3: TGTGCCAGCAGCCGGGGAGCGGCGGCTAGCACAGATACGCAGTATTTT. Translating gives CASSRGAAASTDTQYF.

This clonotype was recorded many times. As DNA, the CDR3 is TGCAGTGCTAGAGGTCTCATTAGAGGGGCCCAAGATACGCAGTATTTT. This translates into CSARGLIRGAQDTQYF. J is TRBJ2-3 and V is TRBV20-1; D is perhaps TRBD1 or TRBD2 (5 bases each). Germline assignment: CDR1 DFQATT and CDR2 SNEGSKA (reference sequence). The CDR3 spans 16 residues. V was clipped by 1 base and J by 5 bases, with 19 bases between them.

This clonotype was recorded many times. The chain couples TRBV15 to TRBJ1-5; the D is unclear. Trimming removed 7 bases at V and 1 base at J, with 17 bases between. The germline CDR1 and CDR2 sequences are LNHNV and YYDKDF (reference sequence). The CDR3 covers 16 residues. The CDR3 sequence: CATNDFTPLSNQPQHF. In DNA form, the CDR3 reads TGTGCCACCAACGATTTTACCCCCCTAAGCAATCAGCCCCAGCATTTT.

Many counts were recorded for this clonotype. This chain uses TRBV6-1 with TRBJ1-1, with 8 nucleotides matching TRBD1. Germline CDR1 and CDR2: MNHNS and SASEGT. The CDR3 is 14 residues long. V was clipped by 5 bases and J by 6 bases; unmatched bases: 8. The CDR3 DNA reads as TGTGCCAGCAGTCCCAACAGGGGGTTGTCTGAAGCTTTCTTT. It translates to CASSPNRGLSEAFF.

V is TRBV16 and J is TRBJ2-1; TRBD1 matches 9 bases. Unmatched junction bases numbered 4, after V lost 4 bases and J lost 6 bases. Germline-derived CDR1 and CDR2 are KGHSY and FQNENV. CDR3 length: 14 residues. DNA for the CDR3: TGTGCCAGCAGCCGGGACAGGGTTGGCAATGAGCAGTTCTTC. It yields the protein CASSRDRVGNEQFF.